A single sample gave rise to the 24 T cell receptor beta chains below, sequenced in a study of blood T cell repertoires in COVID-19. Here immunoSEQ multiplex PCR was the method, and the copy in TCRdb shows in-frame clones only, minus some. Found here are over 45,000 clones, roughly nine tenths of them singletons; the top ten hold approximately 6.6%. Sequencing input: peripheral blood. The receptors here all came from a woman aged 60-70 years with active or convalescent COVID-19.

V and J are TRBV4-2 and TRBJ2-7, with D possibly matching TRBD2 (6 bases). CDR3 length: 16 amino acids. Trimming shortened V by 0 bases and J by 3 bases, and 15 bases separated the two germline ends. Germline V gene lookup returns CDR1 LGHNA and CDR2 YNFKEQ. CDR3 nucleotide sequence: TGTGCCAGCAGCCAAGATGAGGAGGGTGTTAGCTACGAGCAGTACTTC. Its translation: CASSQDEEGVSYEQYF.

The chain is built from TRBV7-9 and TRBJ1-4, with D possibly matching TRBD1 (5 bases). The length of the CDR3 is 14 residues. CDR1 and CDR2 from the germline V gene are SEHNR and FQNEAQ (reference sequence). Trimming cost V 7 bases and J 8 bases, with 17 bases left between them. The CDR3 protein is CASTSSGAGEKLFF. As DNA, the CDR3 is TGTGCCAGCACCTCTAGCGGGGCAGGAGAAAAACTGTTTTTT. Full variable domain (rest looked up from reference TRBV7-9 and TRBJ1-4): DTGVSQNPRHKITKRGQNVTFRCDPISEHNRLYWYRQTLGQGPEFLTYFQNEAQLEKSRLLSDRFSAERPKGSFSTLEIQRTEQGDSAMYLCASTSSGAGEKLFFGSGTQLSVL.

J is TRBJ2-7 and V is TRBV28; 7 bases align to TRBD2. CDR1 is MDHEN and CDR2 is SYDVKM in the germline V gene. Germline trimming cut 3 bases from V and 9 bases from J; bases unmatched to any gene: 14. The CDR3 spans 15 residues. CDR3 protein: CASSFGVAGFRGQYF. For the CDR3, the DNA is TGTGCCAGCAGTTTCGGGGTAGCGGGTTTCCGAGGGCAGTACTTC.

This chain links TRBV5-4 with TRBJ2-5; 7 bases match TRBD2. Germline assignment: CDR1 SGHNT and CDR2 YYREEE (reference sequence). The V and J ends lost 4 bases and 4 bases, in that order; junction bases with no gene match: 1. This CDR3 region has 12 residues. DNA for the CDR3: TGTGCCAGCAGCGCTAGCGGAGAGACCCAGTACTTC. Its protein product is CASSASGETQYF.

This chain connects TRBV7-9 to TRBJ1-1; D is uncertain. V lost 5 bases to trimming and J lost 0 bases, with 16 bases between them. In germline, CDR1 is SEHNR, CDR2 FQNEAQ (reference sequence). CDR3 length: 16 amino acids. Here the CDR3 DNA reads TGTGCCAGCAGCAGGTGGGTCCCACTAGTGAACACTGAAGCTTTCTTT. As protein: CASSRWVPLVNTEAFF.

This chain joins TRBV4-1 and TRBJ2-7; 7 bases fit TRBD1. The trim removed 1 base at V and 3 bases at J, leaving 6 bases unmatched. CDR3 length: 15 amino acids. Germline assignment: CDR1 MGHRA and CDR2 YSYEKL. The CDR3 coding sequence is TGCGCCAGCAGCCAAGTGACCGGGACAGTCTACGAGCAGTACTTC. It translates to CASSQVTGTVYEQYF.

V is TRBV6-5 and J is TRBJ2-7; a weak D match, TRBD1 (6 bases). Germline CDR1 is MNHEY and CDR2 is SVGAGI. Trimming pared 2 bases from V and 7 bases from J, leaving 9 bases between. The CDR3 sequence is 12 residues long. The CDR3 is CASSYGRGEQYF. The CDR3 bases are TGTGCCAGCAGTTACGGCAGGGGAGAGCAGTACTTC.

This chain uses TRBV5-4 with TRBJ2-2, with 8 bases fitting TRBD2. V dropped 5 bases and J dropped 5; count of bases not matched to a gene: 8. The germline gives CDR1 SGHNT, CDR2 YYREEE (reference sequence). The CDR3 spans 15 residues. The CDR3: CASRSGTRPTGELFF. The DNA for the CDR3 is TGTGCCAGCAGGTCCGGGACTAGACCTACCGGGGAGCTGTTTTTT.

In this sample, this clone turned up a few times. The DNA for the CDR3 is TGTGCCAGCAGCCAGACAGGGTACCTTGGTCTCCATGGCTACACCTTC. Its protein product is CASSQTGYLGLHGYTF. The rearrangement uses TRBV28 and TRBJ1-2; 7 nucleotides agree with TRBD1. Germline-derived CDR1 and CDR2 are MDHEN and SYDVKM. V shed 6 bases and J 6 bases; nucleotides not matched to a gene: 16. The CDR3 consists of 16 residues.

This chain uses TRBV19 with TRBJ2-1, with 12 bases lining up with TRBD2. V trimming: 4 bases; J trimming: 7 bases; junction bases outside the gene matches: 11. Germline assignment: CDR1 LNHDA and CDR2 SQIVND (reference sequence). The CDR3 sequence is 17 residues long. In nucleotides, the CDR3 is TGTGCCAGTAGTAATTGGCTAGCGGGAGGGCTAAGGAATGAGCAGTTCTTC. It codes for CASSNWLAGGLRNEQFF.

The chain links TRBV28 to TRBJ2-1, with D possibly matching TRBD2 (5 bases). The V gene's germline CDR1 is MDHEN and CDR2 SYDVKM. V was clipped by 8 bases and J by 6 bases, with 14 bases between them. This CDR3 comprises 13 residues. This CDR3 is CASGRAPSNEQFF. In nucleotides, the CDR3 is TGTGCCAGCGGGAGAGCCCCTTCCAATGAGCAGTTCTTC.

This clone was seen a few times. The gene calls are TRBV3-1 (or the pseudogene TRBV3-2) and TRBJ1-5; possibly TRBD1 for D (5 bases). V lost 4 bases and J lost 2, with 15 bases in between. This CDR3 is 16 amino acids long. Germline loops: CDR1 LGHDT, CDR2 YNNKEL (reference sequence). The CDR3 reads CASSPQGFGGNQPQHF. Written as DNA, the CDR3 is TGTGCCAGCAGCCCTCAGGGCTTTGGGGGCAATCAGCCCCAGCATTTT.

This chain links TRBV19 with TRBJ1-2, with 8 bases that match TRBD1. CDR3 length: 15 residues. CDR1 is LNHDA and CDR2 is SQIVND in the germline V gene (reference sequence). V shed 3 bases, J shed 4 bases, and the junction held 7 bases outside the gene matches. Written as DNA, the CDR3 is TGTGCCAGTAGTATGGTTCAGGGGGCGTTCTATGGCTACACCTTC. Translating gives CASSMVQGAFYGYTF.

This clone has just one count. V and J are TRBV19 and TRBJ1-6; 8 positions match TRBD1. Per germline, CDR1 LNHDA and CDR2 SQIVND (reference sequence). CDR3 length: 15 residues. Trimming removed 5 bases from V and 9 bases from J; junction bases left unmatched: 9. Written as DNA, the CDR3 is TGTGCCAGTAGTGCACAGGGGGAGAGGACTTCACCCCTCCACTTT. Protein: CASSAQGERTSPLHF.

The chain joins TRBV29-1 to TRBJ2-7; D gene ambiguous. The germline gives CDR1 SQVTM, CDR2 ANQGSEA. The CDR3 is 12 amino acids. Trimming took off 4 bases at V and 1 base at J, with 8 bases between the two ends. The CDR3 spells CSVATESYEQYF. CDR3 nucleotides: TGCAGCGTTGCCACAGAGTCCTACGAGCAGTACTTC.

The chain recombines TRBV20-1 with TRBJ2-7; D remains unclear. Trimming cost V 6 bases and J 3 bases, with 9 bases left between them. The CDR3 covers 11 residues. Germline assignment: CDR1 DFQATT and CDR2 SNEGSKA (reference sequence). DNA of the CDR3: TGCAGTGCGAGCCCCGGCTACGAGCAGTACTTC. Protein sequence: CSASPGYEQYF.

Concerning this clone itself: Other DNA sequences in this sample translate to the same CDR3. The rearrangement uses TRBV9 and TRBJ1-3; D unclear. Germline V gene lookup returns CDR1 SGDLS and CDR2 YYNGEE. The CDR3 has 14 residues. The V gene lost 0 bases and the J gene lost 2 bases, with 6 bases spanning the gap. The CDR3 region has the DNA TGTGCCAGCAGCGTAGTAGGAGCTGGAAACACCATATATTTT. It encodes CASSVVGAGNTIYF.

The chain links TRBV28 to TRBJ2-7; D is possibly TRBD1 (6 bases). Trimming removed 5 bases from V and 6 bases from J, with 11 bases in between. CDR1 is MDHEN and CDR2 is SYDVKM in the germline V gene. The CDR3 sequence is 12 residues long. CDR3 sequence reads: CASSGTPREQYF. The CDR3, as DNA: TGTGCCAGCAGTGGGACACCCCGCGAGCAGTACTTC.

This chain uses TRBV5-4 with TRBJ2-2, with TRBD2 matching over 15 bases. The CDR3 is 17 residues long. Per germline, CDR1 SGHNT and CDR2 YYREEE (reference sequence). Germline trimming cut 4 bases from V and 5 bases from J; bases unmatched to any gene: 6. CDR3 in DNA: TGTGCCAGCAGCCGAGGACTAGCGGGAGGGCCAACCGGGGAGCTGTTTTTT. This codes for CASSRGLAGGPTGELFF. Full variable domain (outside the CDR3, taken from reference TRBV5-4 and TRBJ2-2): ETGVTQSPTHLIKTRGQQVTLRCSSQSGHNTVSWYQQALGQGPQFIFQYYREEENGRGNFPPRFSGLQFPNYSSELNVNALELDDSALYLCASSRGLAGGPTGELFFGEGSRLTVL.

This clone was seen a single time. This chain joins TRBV15 and TRBJ2-3; D might be TRBD2 (6 bases). The CDR3 contains 13 residues. The germline gives CDR1 LNHNV, CDR2 YYDKDF (reference sequence). The V end lost 4 bases, the J end lost 4 bases, and 9 bases lay between the germline ends. The CDR3 DNA is TGTGCCACCAGCATGGGACTGGCAGATACGCAGTATTTT. Protein sequence: CATSMGLADTQYF.

The V and J genes are TRBV7-3 and TRBJ2-1; D is uncertain. Trimming pared 1 base from V and 2 bases from J, leaving 9 bases between. This CDR3 comprises 15 residues. Germline lookup yields CDR1 SGHTA and CDR2 FQGTGA. CDR3 coding DNA: TGTGCCAGCAGCTTAATCTACTCTCCCTACAATGAGCAGTTCTTC. As protein: CASSLIYSPYNEQFF.

The V and J genes are TRBV5-8 and TRBJ2-5; 12 bases are a match to TRBD2. V was clipped by 0 bases and J by 2 bases; unmatched bases: 5. The CDR3 totals 17 residues. The V gene's germline CDR1 is SGHTS and CDR2 YDEGEE. The CDR3: CASSLAGLAGGQETQYF. CDR3 sequence (DNA): TGTGCCAGCAGCTTGGCCGGTCTAGCGGGGGGGCAAGAGACCCAGTACTTC.

This chain joins TRBV5-4 and TRBJ2-1, with D perhaps matching TRBD1 (5 bases). The CDR3 covers 12 residues. CDR1 SGHNT and CDR2 YYREEE come from the germline V gene (reference sequence). V gave up 1 base and J gave up 7 bases, with 6 bases separating them. The DNA for the CDR3 is TGTGCCAGCAGCTTGCAGGGTAATGAGCAGTTCTTC. Translated: CASSLQGNEQFF.

The gene calls are TRBV7-2 and TRBJ2-1; no firm D call. This CDR3 is 13 amino acids long. The V and J ends lost 0 bases and 9 bases respectively, with 9 bases between them. Per the germline V gene, CDR1 is SGHTA and CDR2 is FQGNSA. The CDR3 nucleotides read TGTGCCAGCAGCTTAGCGGGTAGCAGTGAGCAGTTCTTC. Amino acid sequence: CASSLAGSSEQFF.